The next 4 T cell receptor beta chains were all read from a single sample in a study of T-cell memory formation after mild COVID-19 (dated by TCRdb to about 2021). Library prep was done by 5' RACE. Instrument used: Illumina NovaSeq 6000. The public reads were run again by TCRdb, first through fastp at Q25 and then through MiXCR, and only productive beta chains were kept. Every CDR3 protein is listed once, alongside the most common genes and DNA of its rows. Across this sample there are about 190,000 distinct CDR3 sequences, with about 11% seen only once. Clones ranked in the top ten supply approximately 2.8% of the sample. Sample: PBMCs or a T cell subset sorted from them (not recorded which). The receptors originated from a man aged 18-30 years who had mild COVID-19 (a few samples of this study predate the infection). The sample titles of this study are shuffled in the database, so cell type and time point are left out; the donor was told from shared clones.

The chain is built from TRBV20-1 and TRBJ2-5; D may correspond to TRBD1 or TRBD2 (5 bases each). This CDR3 region has 14 residues. Deletions cut 0 bases from V and 4 bases from J, with 12 bases between. In germline, CDR1 is DFQATT, CDR2 SNEGSKA (reference sequence). CDR3 nucleotide sequence: TGCAGTGCTAGAGATTACCAGGGACGAGAGACCCAGTACTTC. Amino acid sequence: CSARDYQGRETQYF.

This clonotype was seen many times. This rearrangement joins TRBV6-2 or TRBV6-3 to TRBJ1-1; 8 nucleotides align to TRBD1. CDR3 length: 15 amino acids. Looked up from germline, CDR1 is MNHEY and CDR2 is SVGEGT. V trimming: 5 bases; J trimming: 0 bases; junction bases outside the gene matches: 5. The CDR3 sequence: CASSELTGVNTEAFF. In DNA, the CDR3 is TGTGCCAGCAGTGAGCTGACAGGGGTGAACACTGAAGCTTTCTTT.

This clonotype occurred many times. The chain has TRBV11-3 and TRBJ1-2; a possible D gene is TRBD1 (5 bases). V was trimmed by 1 base and J by 8 bases, leaving 11 bases between them. CDR3 length equals 13 residues. CDR1 and CDR2 (germline): SGHNT, YENEEA. The CDR3 sequence is CASSLATGTGYTF. The CDR3 bases are TGTGCCAGCAGCTTAGCAACAGGAACGGGCTACACCTTC.

This chain connects TRBV10-3 to TRBJ2-7, with 9 bases aligning to TRBD1. Germline V CDR1 and CDR2: ENHRY, SYGVKD. The CDR3 consists of 14 residues. With V trimmed by 4 bases and J by 2 bases, 3 bases remained unmatched. This CDR3 is CAISGGTGTYEQYF. CDR3 sequence (DNA): TGTGCCATCAGTGGCGGGACAGGGACCTACGAGCAGTACTTC.